Below are 13 T cell receptor beta chains sequenced from a single sample in a study of T cell responses to AZD1222 COVID-19 vaccine. TCRdb keeps only in-frame clones here, not all; method: immunoSEQ multiplex PCR. Here the sample spans just under 150,000 clones, around 90% being singletons. This specimen was peripheral blood, taken 28 days after the second dose of the MenACWY control vaccine. These receptors were collected from an adult who received the MenACWY meningococcal vaccine as a control.

The chain uses TRBV7-3 and TRBJ1-1, with TRBD1 matching 8 bases. V shed 6 bases, J shed 1 base, and the junction held 7 bases outside the gene matches. There are 15 residues in the CDR3. In germline, CDR1 is SGHTA, CDR2 FQGTGA. The CDR3, as DNA: TGTGCCAGCAGAGCAGGGGGCGCCGGGAACACTGAAGCTTTCTTT. Translation: CASRAGGAGNTEAFF.

The chain combines TRBV7-2 with TRBJ2-2, with D possibly being TRBD2 (6 bases). CDR3 length: 13 amino acids. Germline V gene sequence: CDR1 SGHTA, CDR2 FQGNSA. V gave up 5 bases and J gave up 7 bases, with 11 bases separating them. The CDR3 DNA sequence: TGTGCCAGCAGCCGGGACTCGAACGGGGAGCTGTTTTTT. It specifies CASSRDSNGELFF.

V and J are TRBV7-2 and TRBJ1-5; D uncertain. CDR1 and CDR2 from the germline V gene are SGHTA and FQGNSA. The CDR3 sequence is 18 residues long. The V end lost 5 bases, the J end lost 1 base, and 21 bases lay between the germline ends. For the CDR3, the DNA is TGTGCCAGCAGCCCAGAGACCTACTGGATTTCCAGCAATCAGCCCCAGCATTTT. Protein sequence: CASSPETYWISSNQPQHF. The full variable domain, in which reference TRBV7-2 and TRBJ1-5 provide the parts outside the CDR3, is GAGVSQSPSNKVTEKGKDVELRCDPISGHTALYWYRQSLGQGLEFLIYFQGNSAPDKSGLPSDRFSAERTGGSVSTLTIQRTQQEDSAVYLCASSPETYWISSNQPQHFGDGTRLSIL.

V usage is TRBV30 and J usage is TRBJ2-2, with D possibly matching TRBD1 (5 bases). Germline CDR1 is GTSNPN and CDR2 is SVGIG (reference sequence). V dropped 3 bases and J dropped 5 bases, with 19 bases sitting between them. The CDR3 runs 16 residues. The CDR3 nucleotides are TGTGCCTGGAGCCCTCCGCGGCAGGGTGAGACCGGGGAGCTGTTTTTT. It specifies CAWSPPRQGETGELFF.

The chain combines TRBV12-3 or TRBV12-4 with TRBJ1-1, with D unclear. Trimming cost V 8 bases and J 4 bases, with 11 bases left between them. The CDR3 contains 12 residues. The CDR3 region is CASGVWGTEAFF. The DNA for the CDR3 is TGTGCCAGCGGTGTCTGGGGCACTGAAGCTTTCTTT.

J is TRBJ2-1 and V is TRBV11-3, with 8 positions matching TRBD2. V was clipped by 4 bases and J by 7 bases; unmatched bases: 9. The CDR3 covers 15 residues. Germline V gives CDR1 SGHNT, CDR2 YENEEA. CDR3 in amino acids: CASSSTSGQGNEQFF. CDR3 coding DNA: TGTGCCAGCAGCTCCACTAGCGGTCAAGGGAATGAGCAGTTCTTC.

This clone was observed a single time. The rearrangement uses TRBV28 and TRBJ1-4; D uncertain. Trimming cost V 3 bases and J 8 bases, with 10 bases left between them. Germline loops: CDR1 MDHEN, CDR2 SYDVKM. The CDR3 has 13 residues. The CDR3 region is CASSFGVREKLFF. CDR3 coding DNA: TGTGCCAGCAGTTTCGGCGTTAGAGAAAAACTGTTTTTT.

The genes are TRBV6-5 and TRBJ1-1, with D possibly matching TRBD1 (5 bases). CDR3 length: 13 residues. Germline V CDR1 and CDR2: MNHEY, SVGAGI. The V end was cut by 6 bases, the J end by 5 bases, with 13 bases between. For the CDR3, the DNA is TGTGCCAGCAGATTTGGGCGGGGGACTGAAGCTTTCTTT. Translation: CASRFGRGTEAFF.

The V call is TRBV4-1, the J call TRBJ1-5; D call uncertain. The germline V and J ends were trimmed by 6 bases and 0 bases, with 12 bases remaining between them. The CDR3 runs to 15 residues. The germline CDR1 and CDR2 sequences are MGHRA and YSYEKL. In nucleotides, the CDR3 is TGCGCCAGCAGACCGGAACGGGGTAGCAATCAGCCCCAGCATTTT. This gives the protein CASRPERGSNQPQHF.

The chain links TRBV18 to TRBJ1-2; 8 nucleotides match TRBD1. J was trimmed by 4 bases and V by 0 bases; bases with no gene match: 1. The CDR3 has 14 amino acids. In germline, CDR1 is KGHSH, CDR2 LQKENI. DNA of the CDR3: TGTGCCAGCTCACCACCGGACAGGGCCTATGGCTACACCTTC. Its translation: CASSPPDRAYGYTF.

The CDR3 loop reads CASSYHRGSQPQHF. DNA for the CDR3: TGTGCCAGTAGTTACCACAGGGGCAGTCAGCCCCAGCATTTT. The chain has TRBV19 and TRBJ1-5; TRBD1 agrees at 7 bases. From germline, CDR1 is LNHDA and CDR2 SQIVND (reference sequence). CDR3 size: 14 residues. The V and J ends lost 5 bases and 6 bases, in that order; junction bases with no gene match: 7. Looking up the rest from reference TRBV19 and TRBJ1-5 gives the full variable domain: DGGITQSPKYLFRKEGQNVTLSCEQNLNHDAMYWYRQDPGQGLRLIYYSQIVNDFQKGDIAEGYSVSREKKESFPLTVTSAQKNPTAFYLCASSYHRGSQPQHFGDGTRLSIL.

CDR3 loop: CASSFSPDREAFF. CDR3 nucleotide sequence: TGTGCCAGCAGCTTTTCGCCGGACAGGGAAGCTTTCTTT. The chain combines TRBV5-8 with TRBJ1-1; TRBD1 matches at 7 bases. The V gene end was trimmed by 2 bases and the J gene end by 8 bases; junction bases not matched to a gene: 6. Germline values: CDR1 SGHTS, CDR2 YDEGEE. This CDR3 is 13 amino acids long.

CDR3 sequence (DNA): TGTGCCATCAGTGAGTGGGACAGGGGTTCACCCCTCCACTTT. Protein: CAISEWDRGSPLHF. The chain employs TRBV10-3 and TRBJ1-6, with 10 positions matching TRBD1. J lost 9 bases, V lost 1 base, and 0 bases had no gene match. Germline V CDR1 and CDR2: ENHRY, SYGVKD. The CDR3 spans 14 residues.